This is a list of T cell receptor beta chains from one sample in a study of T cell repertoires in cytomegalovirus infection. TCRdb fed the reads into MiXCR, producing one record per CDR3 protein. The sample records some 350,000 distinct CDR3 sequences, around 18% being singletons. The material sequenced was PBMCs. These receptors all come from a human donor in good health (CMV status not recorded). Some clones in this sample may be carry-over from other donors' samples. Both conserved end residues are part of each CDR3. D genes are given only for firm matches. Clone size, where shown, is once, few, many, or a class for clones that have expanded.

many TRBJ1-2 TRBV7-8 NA CASSSTGARGYGYTF TGTGCCAGCAGCTCTACCGGGGCCAGAGGCTATGGCTACACCTTC
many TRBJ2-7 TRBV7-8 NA CASSQPSEGDYEQYF TGTGCCAGCAGCCAGCCGTCGGAGGGCGACTACGAGCAGTACTTC
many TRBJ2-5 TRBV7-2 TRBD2 CASSLRWSGTSGGRETQYF TGTGCCAGCAGCTTAAGATGGTCCGGAACTAGCGGGGGACGAGAGACCCAGTACTTC
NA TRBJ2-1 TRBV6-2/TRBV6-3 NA CASSAGNDNEQFF TGTGCCAGCTCGGCGGGAAATGACAATGAGCAGTTCTTC
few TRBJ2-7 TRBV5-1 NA CASSLEWRYEQYF TGCGCCAGCAGCTTGGAGTGGAGATACGAGCAGTACTTC
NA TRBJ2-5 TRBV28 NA CATYRGISETQYF TGTGCCACCTACCGGGGGATATCGGAGACCCAGTACTTC
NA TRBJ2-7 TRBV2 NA CASSGQTYEQYF TGTGCCAGCAGTGGACAGACCTACGAGCAGTACTTC
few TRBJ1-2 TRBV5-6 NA CASSLAGWKRDGYTF TGTGCCAGCAGCTTGGCTGGGTGGAAGAGGGATGGCTACACCTTC
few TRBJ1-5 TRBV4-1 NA CASSQEGLGPQHF TGCGCCAGCAGCCAAGAGGGTCTCGGGCCCCAGCATTTT
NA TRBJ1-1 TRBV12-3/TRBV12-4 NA CASRGRGLMNTEAFF TGTGCCAGCAGGGGACGGGGGCTCATGAACACTGAAGCTTTCTTT
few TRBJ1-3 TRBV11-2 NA CASSRTGTGNTIYF TGTGCCAGCAGCCGAACAGGGACTGGAAACACCATATATTTT
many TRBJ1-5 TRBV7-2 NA CASSSLGGEYQPQHF TGTGCCAGCAGCTCTCTCGGGGGGGAGTATCAGCCCCAGCATTTT
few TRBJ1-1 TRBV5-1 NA CASSLVGALEAFF TGCGCCAGCAGCTTGGTCGGGGCCCTTGAAGCTTTCTTT
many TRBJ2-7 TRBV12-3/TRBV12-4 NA CASSRADGFEQYF TGTGCCAGCTCCAGGGCGGACGGGTTCGAGCAGTACTTC
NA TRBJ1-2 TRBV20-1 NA CSASFQGEGYTF TGCAGTGCTAGTTTCCAGGGAGAGGGCTACACCTTC
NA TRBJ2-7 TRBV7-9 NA CASSHRGGSNYEQYF TGTGCCAGCAGCCACAGGGGGGGAAGTAACTACGAGCAGTACTTC
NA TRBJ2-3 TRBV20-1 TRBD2 CSASNRREGPDTQYF TGCAGTGCTAGTAATCGGCGGGAGGGCCCAGATACGCAGTATTTT
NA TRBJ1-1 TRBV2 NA CASRAGVGGTEAFF TGTGCCAGCAGGGCAGGAGTGGGGGGAACTGAAGCTTTCTTT
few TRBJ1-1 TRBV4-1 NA CASSQDWNTEAFF TGCGCCAGCAGCCAAGATTGGAACACTGAAGCTTTCTTT
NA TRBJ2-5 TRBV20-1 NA CSASLLGETQYF TGCAGTGCTAGTCTACTCGGGGAGACCCAGTACTTC
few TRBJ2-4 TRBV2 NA CASTDGGQKKAKNIQYF TGTGCCAGCACCGATGGAGGCCAGAAGAAAGCCAAAAACATTCAGTACTTC
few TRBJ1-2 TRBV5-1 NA CASGPERAGYTF TGCGCCAGCGGGCCCGAGAGGGCTGGCTACACCTTC
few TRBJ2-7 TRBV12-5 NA CASGLGPTSEQYF TGTGCTAGTGGTTTGGGACCTACCAGCGAGCAGTACTTC
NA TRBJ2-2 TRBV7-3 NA CASSFGEPWAGELFF TGTGCCAGCAGCTTTGGGGAGCCCTGGGCCGGGGAGCTGTTTTTT
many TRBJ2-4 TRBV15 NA CATSRDRTLAKNIQYF TGTGCCACCAGCAGAGATAGAACCCTAGCCAAAAACATTCAGTACTTC
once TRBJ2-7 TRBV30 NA CACTGFHEQYF TGTGCCTGTACAGGGTTCCACGAGCAGTACTTC
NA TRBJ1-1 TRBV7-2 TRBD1 CASRRTGTEAFF TGTGCCAGCAGAAGGACAGGGACCGAAGCTTTCTTT
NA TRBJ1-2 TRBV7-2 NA CASSLGTAYYTF TGTGCCAGCAGCTTAGGTACAGCCTACTACACCTTC
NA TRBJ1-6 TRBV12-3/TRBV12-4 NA CASSFRGSDSPLHF TGTGCCAGCAGTTTCCGAGGGAGCGATTCACCCCTCCACTTT
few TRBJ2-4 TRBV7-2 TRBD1 CASSPGQGLTDIQYF TGTGCCAGCAGCCCTGGACAGGGGCTTACGGACATTCAGTACTTC
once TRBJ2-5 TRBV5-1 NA CASSWGDRVQETQYF TGCGCCAGCAGCTGGGGGGACAGAGTCCAAGAGACCCAGTACTTC
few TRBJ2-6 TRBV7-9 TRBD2 CASSPPGGGTGANVLTF TGTGCCAGCAGCCCGCCCGGCGGGGGGACCGGGGCCAACGTCCTGACTTTC
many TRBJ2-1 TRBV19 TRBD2 CASSTPSGPQFF TGTGCCAGTAGTACCCCTAGCGGGCCGCAGTTCTTC
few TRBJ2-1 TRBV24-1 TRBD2 CATSSAGGVYNEQFF TGTGCCACCAGTTCTGCGGGGGGGGTTTACAATGAGCAGTTCTTC
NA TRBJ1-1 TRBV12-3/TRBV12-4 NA CASSLVRGPHTEAFF TGTGCCAGCAGTTTAGTAAGAGGGCCCCACACTGAAGCTTTCTTT
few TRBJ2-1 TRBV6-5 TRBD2 CASSYLPISGALYNEQFF TGTGCCAGCAGTTACCTCCCTATTAGCGGGGCCCTCTACAATGAGCAGTTCTTC
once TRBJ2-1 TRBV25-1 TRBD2 CASSDSSDFSGGDNEQFF TGTGCCAGCAGTGATTCAAGTGATTTTAGCGGGGGGGACAATGAGCAGTTCTTC
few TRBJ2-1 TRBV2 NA CASSRQTLAGEQFF TGTGCCAGCAGTCGACAGACCCTGGCTGGTGAGCAGTTCTTC
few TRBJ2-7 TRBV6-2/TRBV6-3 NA CASALWDEQYF TGTGCCAGCGCTCTCTGGGACGAGCAGTACTTC
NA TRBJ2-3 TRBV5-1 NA CASRGEITDTQYF TGCGCCAGCAGGGGGGAAATCACAGATACGCAGTATTTT
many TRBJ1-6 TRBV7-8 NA CASSLSYDSPLHF TGTGCCAGCAGCTTAAGTTATGATTCACCCCTCCACTTT
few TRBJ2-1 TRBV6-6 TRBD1 CASSSQGDNEQFF TGTGCCAGCAGTTCACAGGGGGACAATGAGCAGTTCTTC
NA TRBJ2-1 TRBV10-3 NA CAISEIRAEQFF TGTGCCATCAGTGAGATCAGGGCTGAGCAGTTCTTC
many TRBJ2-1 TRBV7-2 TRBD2 CASSVAGDGYNEQFF TGTGCCAGCAGCGTAGCGGGGGATGGCTACAATGAGCAGTTCTTC
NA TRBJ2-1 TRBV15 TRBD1 CATSGDRGYNEQFF TGTGCCACCAGCGGGGACAGGGGGTACAATGAGCAGTTCTTC
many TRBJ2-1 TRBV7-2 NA CASSFQGYEQFF TGTGCCAGCAGCTTCCAGGGGTATGAGCAGTTCTTC
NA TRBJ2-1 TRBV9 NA CASSAQKPDNEQFF TGTGCCAGCAGCGCCCAGAAACCCGACAATGAGCAGTTCTTC
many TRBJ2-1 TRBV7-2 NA CASSLRPASNEQFF TGTGCCAGCAGCTTACGCCCGGCATCCAATGAGCAGTTCTTC
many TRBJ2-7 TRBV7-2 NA CASSLDLRTTYEQYF TGTGCCAGCAGCTTAGATCTGCGGACCACCTACGAGCAGTACTTC
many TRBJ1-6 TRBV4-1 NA CASSQDMPGPRSPLHF TGCGCCAGCAGCCAAGATATGCCAGGTCCTCGGTCACCCCTCCACTTT
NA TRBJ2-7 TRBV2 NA CASNLGSYSYEQYF TGTGCCAGCAATTTAGGCAGCTACTCCTACGAGCAGTACTTC